This TCR beta chain was identified in a study of cytomegalovirus exposure and HLA in healthy donors. Amplification used 60 Vbeta primers and 13 Jbeta primers. This table comes from immunoSEQ multiplex PCR, and its TCRdb copy is limited to in-frame clones, with some not included. In the table there are under 200,000 clones, about 76% of which are singletons. Material: PBMCs. The receptor comes from a woman aged 40 to 49 in good health and CMV-seropositive.

This CDR3 reads CASSLWSRQYF. The CDR3 coding sequence is TGTGCCAGCAGCTTATGGTCTAGGCAGTACTTC. This chain uses TRBV7-2 with TRBJ2-7, with D unresolved. Trimming shortened V by 2 bases and J by 9 bases, and 8 bases separated the two germline ends. The CDR3 is made up of 11 amino acids. Germline CDR1 reads SGHTA; CDR2 reads FQGNSA.